This passage covers 31 T cell receptor beta chains from one sample sequenced in a study of T cells after yellow fever vaccination. TCRdb re-called the 5' RACE reads with MiXCR, one entry per CDR3 protein. Of 50,000 or so distinct CDR3 sequences in the sample, approximately 7% are singletons; the top ten hold approximately 41%. The sample was CD8+ T cells sorted from PBMCs, taken on the day of the first yellow fever vaccination. Source of these receptors: a man between 18 and 29 years old who received the YFV17D yellow fever vaccine.

There are many counts of this clonotype. The chain joins TRBV6-2 or TRBV6-3 to TRBJ2-7; D is perhaps TRBD1 (6 bases). The germline V gene encodes CDR1 MNHEY and CDR2 SVGEGT. The CDR3 sequence is 15 residues long. V gave up 4 bases and J gave up 5 bases, with 18 bases separating them. For the CDR3, the DNA is TGTGCCAGCAGTTCCCCCAGGACAGCAAGGGACGAGCAGTACTTC. Protein product: CASSSPRTARDEQYF.

This clonotype came up many times. CDR3: CASSKTPPGLEETQYF. The DNA of the CDR3 is TGTGCCAGCAGTAAAACCCCGCCGGGTCTTGAAGAGACCCAGTACTTC. This rearrangement joins TRBV2 to TRBJ2-5; the D is unclear. The CDR3 consists of 16 residues. Per germline, CDR1 SNHLY and CDR2 FYNNEI. V was cut by 5 bases and J by 3 bases, with 19 bases left in between.

This clonotype was seen a few times. V gene TRBV27 combines with J gene TRBJ1-6; D unresolved. The CDR3 runs 14 residues. V lost 7 bases, J lost 7 bases, and 14 bases lay in between. The V gene's germline CDR1 is MNHEY and CDR2 SMNVEV (reference sequence). The CDR3 spells CASTEGVHNSPLHF. CDR3 DNA: TGTGCCAGCACCGAGGGAGTGCACAATTCACCCCTCCACTTT.

This clonotype has at least ten counts. The chain links TRBV4-1 to TRBJ1-3; no clear D. The CDR3 consists of 13 residues. V lost 3 bases to trimming and J lost 3 bases, with 6 bases between them. The germline V gene encodes CDR1 MGHRA and CDR2 YSYEKL. CDR3 sequence (DNA): TGCGCCAGCAGCCAGGTGGATGGAAACACCATATATTTT. It is translated as CASSQVDGNTIYF.

The rearrangement links TRBV19 to TRBJ1-5, with D unresolved. Germline assignment: CDR1 LNHDA and CDR2 SQIVND (reference sequence). There are 16 residues in the CDR3. V dropped 5 bases and J dropped 1 base, with 15 bases sitting between them. The CDR3 protein is CASSPYLAESNQPQHF. Written as DNA, the CDR3 is TGTGCCAGTAGTCCCTATCTGGCCGAGAGCAATCAGCCCCAGCATTTT.

About this clonotype: A much bigger clone sits one base away, suggesting this may be a read error. The J gene is TRBJ2-7, the V gene TRBV4-1; D gene unclear. CDR3 length equals 15 residues. Deletions cut 3 bases from V and 6 bases from J, with 18 bases between. Looked up from germline, CDR1 is MGHRA and CDR2 is YSYEKL. CDR3 DNA sequence: TGCGCCAGCAGCCACGCTGGGGTGGAAACCCGCGAGCAGTACTTC. Translation: CASSHAGVETREQYF.

This clonotype came up many times. The chain couples TRBV11-2 to TRBJ1-4; 10 nucleotides agree with TRBD1. Germline lookup yields CDR1 SGHAT and CDR2 FQNNGV. The J segment lost 6 bases and the V segment lost 3 bases, leaving 1 base of the junction unmatched. The CDR3 totals 14 residues. CDR3 DNA sequence: TGTGCCAGCAGCTTGGGACAGGGGCATGAAAAACTGTTTTTT. Its protein is CASSLGQGHEKLFF. The full variable domain, in which reference TRBV11-2 and TRBJ1-4 provide the parts outside the CDR3, is EAGVAQSPRYKIIEKRQSVAFWCNPISGHATLYWYQQILGQGPKLLIQFQNNGVVDDSQLPKDRFSAERLKGVDSTLKIQPAKLEDSAVYLCASSLGQGHEKLFFGSGTQLSVL.

This clonotype turned up a few times. The genes are TRBV11-2 and TRBJ2-5; unclear D gene. Trimming removed 4 bases from V and 1 base from J, with 13 bases in between. This CDR3 contains 15 residues. Germline-derived CDR1 and CDR2 are SGHAT and FQNNGV. This CDR3 is CASSSPDGIQETQYF. CDR3 bases: TGTGCCAGCAGCTCCCCAGATGGGATCCAAGAGACCCAGTACTTC.

Points on this clonotype: Possible read error: a much larger clone is one base away. CDR3 nucleotides: TGCAGTGCTTTAGCGGCGTCCTACTATGAGCAGTTCTTC. It codes for CSALAASYYEQFF. The gene calls are TRBV20-1 and TRBJ2-1; a possible D gene is TRBD2 (6 bases). This CDR3 region has 13 residues. From germline, CDR1 is DFQATT and CDR2 SNEGSKA (reference sequence).

This clonotype showed up just a few times. The chain recombines TRBV4-3 with TRBJ1-4; D ambiguous. The CDR3 extends over 14 amino acids. The germline V gene encodes CDR1 LGHNA and CDR2 YSLEER. Trimming took 1 base from V and 8 from J, leaving 11 bases between them. The CDR3 DNA is TGCGCCAGCAGCCAAGGGGGAGAAACGGAAAAACTGTTTTTT. Translated, it gives CASSQGGETEKLFF.

This chain links TRBV21-1 with TRBJ2-7. TRBV21-1 is a documented pseudogene. This CDR3 region has 17 residues. CDR3 loop: CASSKVCSRGLPYEQYF. DNA for the CDR3: TGTGCCAGCAGCAAGGTATGCTCTAGAGGATTACCCTACGAGCAGTACTTC.

A few counts support this clonotype. V usage is TRBV15 and J usage is TRBJ2-7, with a tentative D call TRBD1 (6 bases). Trimming shortened V by 2 bases and J by 5 bases, and 19 bases separated the two germline ends. Germline V gene lookup returns CDR1 LNHNV and CDR2 YYDKDF (reference sequence). CDR3 length equals 16 residues. CDR3 amino acids: CATSRRYAGSGDEQYF. For the CDR3, the DNA is TGTGCCACCAGCAGACGTTATGCAGGGTCAGGGGACGAGCAGTACTTC.

This clonotype has more than one count but fewer than ten. The chain has TRBV25-1 and TRBJ2-7; the match to TRBD2 covers 8 bases. CDR3 size: 12 residues. The ends lost 8 bases at V and 5 bases at J; junction bases unmatched: 5. Looked up from germline, CDR1 is MGHDK and CDR2 is SYGVNS. CDR3 sequence (DNA): TGTGCCAGCCGGGGGGGGGTGGACGAGCAGTACTTC. Its protein product is CASRGGVDEQYF.

The chain uses TRBV11-1 and TRBJ2-2; 12 bases match TRBD2. The trim removed 2 bases at V and 7 bases at J, leaving 23 bases unmatched. CDR3 length: 22 residues. Looked up from germline, CDR1 is SGHAT and CDR2 is FQDESV (reference sequence). Here the CDR3 DNA reads TGTGCCAGCAGCTTACGCCCGCTCGTTCTAGCGGGGGGGCCCCACCGCGGCGGGGAGCTGTTTTTT. This sequence encodes CASSLRPLVLAGGPHRGGELFF.

The table lists this clonotype with many counts. This sequence joins TRBV7-8 and TRBJ2-1, with D possibly being TRBD1 (5 bases). This CDR3 has 14 amino acids. V lost 2 bases and J 0 bases, leaving 5 bases between the germline ends. Germline-derived CDR1 and CDR2 are SGHVS and FQNEAQ. In nucleotides, the CDR3 is TGTGCCAGCAGCTTAAGGGGCTCCTACAATGAGCAGTTCTTC. As protein: CASSLRGSYNEQFF.

The V gene is TRBV6-5, the J gene TRBJ2-1; 13 bases match TRBD2. Germline CDR1 is MNHEY and CDR2 is SVGAGI. The J segment lost 6 bases and the V segment lost 4 bases, leaving 12 bases of the junction unmatched. The CDR3 sequence is 18 residues long. CDR3 loop: CASSSTSGGAFITNEQFF. CDR3 in DNA: TGTGCCAGCAGTTCCACTAGCGGGGGGGCCTTCATCACCAATGAGCAGTTCTTC.

This clonotype was picked up a small number of times. The V and J genes are TRBV5-4 and TRBJ2-1, with TRBD2 identical over 12 bases. This CDR3 has 15 residues. Trimming removed 2 bases from V and 9 bases from J; junction bases left unmatched: 6. Germline values: CDR1 SGHNT, CDR2 YYREEE (reference sequence). The CDR3 DNA reads as TGTGCCAGCAGCTTTTCTAGCGGGGGGGATGGTGAGCAGTTCTTC. It is translated as CASSFSSGGDGEQFF.

Turning to this clonotype: This may come from a read error, since a much larger clone is one base off. The chain combines TRBV29-1 with TRBJ2-5; possible D gene TRBD1, 5 bases. From germline, CDR1 is SQVTM and CDR2 ANQGSEA. This CDR3 is built from 13 residues. Trimming removed 4 bases at V and 4 bases at J, with 13 bases between. Here the CDR3 reads CSVAPGPGETQYF. CDR3 nucleotide sequence: TGCAGCGTTGCTCCAGGGCCTGGAGAGACCCAGTACTTC.

The chain carries TRBV11-1 and TRBJ1-5; tentatively, D is TRBD1 (6 bases). The CDR3 covers 18 residues. Germline loops: CDR1 SGHAT, CDR2 FQDESV (reference sequence). The V end lost 1 base, the J end lost 0 bases, and 16 bases lay between the germline ends. The CDR3 reads CASSLVGGPYHSNQPQHF. As DNA, the CDR3 is TGTGCCAGCAGCTTAGTAGGGGGGCCGTACCATAGCAATCAGCCCCAGCATTTT.

Many counts were recorded for this clonotype. This chain's CDR3 is CSADGLAGVNEQFF. CDR3 DNA sequence: TGCAGTGCGGACGGACTAGCAGGGGTCAATGAGCAGTTCTTC. The chain couples TRBV20-1 to TRBJ2-1, with TRBD2 identical over 8 bases. In germline, CDR1 is DFQATT, CDR2 SNEGSKA (reference sequence). The CDR3 loop spans 14 amino acids. The V and J ends lost 6 bases and 6 bases, in that order; junction bases with no gene match: 10.

The chain uses TRBV4-3 and TRBJ2-7; 9 nucleotides agree with TRBD1. Losses at the gene ends were 0 bases for V and 5 bases for J; bases not matched to a gene: 17. Looked up from germline, CDR1 is LGHNA and CDR2 is YSLEER. This CDR3 comprises 19 residues. This chain's CDR3 is CASSQDYRLRDRVYNEQYF. In DNA form, the CDR3 reads TGCGCCAGCAGCCAAGATTATCGGCTTCGGGACAGGGTGTACAACGAGCAGTACTTC.

The table lists this clonotype with a few counts. The rearrangement joins TRBV5-1 to TRBJ2-1; D not resolved. The V gene's germline CDR1 is SGHRS and CDR2 YFSETQ. The CDR3 contains 13 residues. V was trimmed by 0 bases and J by 5 bases, leaving 6 bases between them. DNA of the CDR3: TGCGCCAGCAGCTTGGCCACAAACAATGAGCAGTTCTTC. Translating gives CASSLATNNEQFF.

This clonotype showed up just a few times. The V call is TRBV7-6, the J call TRBJ1-3; TRBD1 matches at 10 bases. The CDR3 has 19 amino acids. Trimming at V came to 5 bases and at J to 4 bases, leaving 17 bases not matched to a gene. Germline lookup yields CDR1 SGHVS and CDR2 FNYEAQ. The CDR3 spells CASSRLNPGTGAHGNTIYF. The CDR3, as DNA: TGTGCCAGCAGCCGACTGAATCCCGGGACAGGGGCGCACGGAAACACCATATATTTT.

Many counts were recorded for this clonotype. The chain employs TRBV7-8 and TRBJ2-7, with no clear D. The germline gives CDR1 SGHVS, CDR2 FQNEAQ. The CDR3 is made up of 14 amino acids. The V end was cut by 5 bases, the J end by 5 bases, with 16 bases between. As DNA, the CDR3 is TGTGCCAGCAGCCCCATCGACGGCGACGACGAGCAGTACTTC. Translated: CASSPIDGDDEQYF. Based on the CDR3 plus reference TRBV7-8 and TRBJ2-7, the full variable domain is GAGVSQSPRYKVAKRGQDVALRCDPISGHVSLFWYQQALGQGPEFLTYFQNEAQLDKSGLPSDRFFAERPEGSVSTLKIQRTQQEDSAVYLCASSPIDGDDEQYFGPGTRLTVT.

This clonotype was observed many times. V gene TRBV7-2 combines with J gene TRBJ2-5; TRBD2 agrees at 7 bases. V trimming: 1 base; J trimming: 3 bases; junction bases outside the gene matches: 5. The CDR3 runs 15 residues. Germline assignment: CDR1 SGHTA and CDR2 FQGNSA. CDR3 in amino acids: CASSLGGGGEETQYF. In DNA form, the CDR3 reads TGTGCCAGCAGCTTAGGGGGGGGAGGTGAAGAGACCCAGTACTTC.

This clonotype is judged medium-sized. The chain couples TRBV6-4 to TRBJ2-3; 8 bases fit TRBD2. The CDR3 sequence is 14 residues long. Trimming took 2 bases from V and 2 from J; bases not matched to a gene: 0. CDR1 and CDR2 from the germline V gene are MRHNA and SNTAGT. This CDR3 is CASSDGLATDTQYF. The DNA for the CDR3 is TGTGCCAGCAGTGACGGACTAGCCACAGATACGCAGTATTTT.

This clonotype was counted ten times or more. The chain joins TRBV4-3 to TRBJ2-1; D tentatively fits TRBD1 or TRBD2 (5 bases each). V was cut by 0 bases and J by 6 bases, with 12 bases left in between. CDR3 length: 15 residues. The germline gives CDR1 LGHNA, CDR2 YSLEER. This CDR3 is CASSQDGEGRNEQFF. Here the CDR3 DNA reads TGCGCCAGCAGCCAAGATGGAGAGGGACGCAATGAGCAGTTCTTC.

Ten or more counts support this clonotype. The rearrangement uses TRBV5-1 and TRBJ2-7; 10 bases align to TRBD1. Germline V CDR1 and CDR2: SGHRS, YFSETQ. J gave up 2 bases and V 4 bases, and 9 bases lay outside the gene matches. The CDR3 runs to 16 residues. This CDR3 reads CASSAAGTGVAYEQYF. As DNA, the CDR3 is TGCGCCAGCAGCGCCGCCGGGACAGGGGTAGCCTACGAGCAGTACTTC.

This clonotype has only a few counts. The rearrangement uses TRBV4-3 and TRBJ1-6; D gene uncertain. The CDR3 has 13 amino acids. Germline CDR1 is LGHNA and CDR2 is YSLEER. Trimming stripped 1 base from V and 14 bases from J, with 12 bases between. CDR3 in amino acids: CASSQGFLAALHF. For the CDR3, the DNA is TGCGCCAGCAGCCAAGGATTCCTGGCGGCCCTCCACTTT.

The CDR3 is CASSPVDWNSPLHF. The CDR3 nucleotides are TGTGCCAGCAGTCCCGTGGACTGGAATTCACCCCTCCACTTT. The gene calls are TRBV6-5 and TRBJ1-6, with D uncertain. CDR1 and CDR2 from the germline V gene are MNHEY and SVGAGI. The CDR3 consists of 14 residues. V lost 5 bases and J lost 7, with 12 bases in between.

The gene calls are TRBV27 and TRBJ2-7; D possibly corresponds to TRBD2 (6 bases). V lost 2 bases and J 4 bases, leaving 12 bases between the germline ends. CDR3 length: 14 residues. CDR1 MNHEY and CDR2 SMNVEV come from the germline V gene (reference sequence). The CDR3 loop reads CASSLRRVGYEQYV. CDR3 DNA: TGTGCCAGCAGTTTACGGAGGGTGGGATACGAGCAGTACGTC.